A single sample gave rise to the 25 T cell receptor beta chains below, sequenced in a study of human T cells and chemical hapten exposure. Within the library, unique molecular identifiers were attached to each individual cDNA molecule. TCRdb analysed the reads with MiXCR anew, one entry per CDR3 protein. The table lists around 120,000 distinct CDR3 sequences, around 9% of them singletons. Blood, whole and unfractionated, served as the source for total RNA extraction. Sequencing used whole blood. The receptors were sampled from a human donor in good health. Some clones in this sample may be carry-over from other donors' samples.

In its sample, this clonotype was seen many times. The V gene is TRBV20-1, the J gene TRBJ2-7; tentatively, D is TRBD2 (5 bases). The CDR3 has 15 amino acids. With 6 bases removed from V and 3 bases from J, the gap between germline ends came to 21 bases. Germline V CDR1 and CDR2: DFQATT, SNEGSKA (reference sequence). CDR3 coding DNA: TGCAGTGCCGGAGAGGCGGGTAGGATCTACTACGAGCAGTACTTC. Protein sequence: CSAGEAGRIYYEQYF.

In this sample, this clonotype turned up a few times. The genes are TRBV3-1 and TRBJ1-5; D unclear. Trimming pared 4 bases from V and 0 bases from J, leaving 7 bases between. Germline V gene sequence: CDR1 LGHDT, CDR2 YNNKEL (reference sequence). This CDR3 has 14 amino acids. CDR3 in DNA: TGTGCCAGCAGCCCGCTGGATAGCAATCAGCCCCAGCATTTT. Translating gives CASSPLDSNQPQHF.

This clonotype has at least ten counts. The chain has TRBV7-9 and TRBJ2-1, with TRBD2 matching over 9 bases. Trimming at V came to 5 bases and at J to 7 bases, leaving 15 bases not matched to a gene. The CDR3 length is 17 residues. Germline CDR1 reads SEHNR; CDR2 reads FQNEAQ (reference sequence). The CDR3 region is CASSGSGRREGRNEQFF. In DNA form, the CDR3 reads TGTGCCAGCAGCGGTTCTGGCCGGCGGGAGGGGCGGAATGAGCAGTTCTTC.

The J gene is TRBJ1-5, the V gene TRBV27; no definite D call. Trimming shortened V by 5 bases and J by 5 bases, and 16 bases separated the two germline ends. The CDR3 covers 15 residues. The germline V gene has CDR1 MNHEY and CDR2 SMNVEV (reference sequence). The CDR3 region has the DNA TGTGCCAGCAGTAGACGACTCGACCCCTATCAGCCCCAGCATTTT. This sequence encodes CASSRRLDPYQPQHF.

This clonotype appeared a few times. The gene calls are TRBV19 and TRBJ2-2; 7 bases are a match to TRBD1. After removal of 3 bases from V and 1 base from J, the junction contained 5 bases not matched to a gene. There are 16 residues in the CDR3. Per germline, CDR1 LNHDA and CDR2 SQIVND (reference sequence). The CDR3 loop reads CASSIPRQGNTGELFF. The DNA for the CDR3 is TGTGCCAGTAGTATCCCCCGACAGGGGAACACCGGGGAGCTGTTTTTT.

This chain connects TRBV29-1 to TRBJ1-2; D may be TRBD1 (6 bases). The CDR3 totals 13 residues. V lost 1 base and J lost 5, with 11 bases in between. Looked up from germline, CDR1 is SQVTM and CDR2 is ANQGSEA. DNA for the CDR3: TGCAGCGTTGAAGGGGATAGGGGGTATGGCTACACCTTC. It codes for CSVEGDRGYGYTF.

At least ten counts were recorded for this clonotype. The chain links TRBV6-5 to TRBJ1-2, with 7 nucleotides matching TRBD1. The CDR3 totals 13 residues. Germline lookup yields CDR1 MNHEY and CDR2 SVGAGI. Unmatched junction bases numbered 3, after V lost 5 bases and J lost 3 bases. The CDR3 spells CASSRDSYYGYTF. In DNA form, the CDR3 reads TGTGCCAGCAGTCGGGACAGCTACTATGGCTACACCTTC.

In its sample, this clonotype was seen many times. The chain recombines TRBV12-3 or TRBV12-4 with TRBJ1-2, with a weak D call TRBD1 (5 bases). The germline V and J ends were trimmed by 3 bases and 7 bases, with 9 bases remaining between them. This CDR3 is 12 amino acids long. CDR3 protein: CASSFQGGGYTF. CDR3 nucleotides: TGTGCCAGCAGTTTTCAGGGCGGTGGCTACACCTTC.

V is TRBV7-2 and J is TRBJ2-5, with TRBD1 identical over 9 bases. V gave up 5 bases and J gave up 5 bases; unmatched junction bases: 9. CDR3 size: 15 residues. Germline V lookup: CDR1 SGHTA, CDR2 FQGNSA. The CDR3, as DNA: TGTGCCAGCAGCCGCGACCGGGGACAGGGTGAGACCCAGTACTTC. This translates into CASSRDRGQGETQYF.

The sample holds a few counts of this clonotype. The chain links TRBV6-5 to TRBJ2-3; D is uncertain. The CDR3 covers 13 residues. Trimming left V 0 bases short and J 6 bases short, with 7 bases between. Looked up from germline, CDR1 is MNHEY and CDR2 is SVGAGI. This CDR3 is CASSYSNSDTQYF. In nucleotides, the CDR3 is TGTGCCAGCAGTTACTCGAATTCCGATACGCAGTATTTT.

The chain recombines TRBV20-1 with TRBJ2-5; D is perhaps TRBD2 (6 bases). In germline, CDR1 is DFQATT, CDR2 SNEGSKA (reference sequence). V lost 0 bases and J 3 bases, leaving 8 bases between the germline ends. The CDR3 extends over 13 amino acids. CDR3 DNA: TGCAGTGCTAGAGAGTTAGCGGAAGAGACCCAGTACTTC. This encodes CSARELAEETQYF.

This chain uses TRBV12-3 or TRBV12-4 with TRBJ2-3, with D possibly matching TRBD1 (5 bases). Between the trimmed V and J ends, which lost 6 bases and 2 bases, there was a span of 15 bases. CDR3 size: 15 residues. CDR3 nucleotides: TGTGCCAGCAGCCGTTTCAGGGAAAACACAGATACGCAGTATTTT. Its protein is CASSRFRENTDTQYF.

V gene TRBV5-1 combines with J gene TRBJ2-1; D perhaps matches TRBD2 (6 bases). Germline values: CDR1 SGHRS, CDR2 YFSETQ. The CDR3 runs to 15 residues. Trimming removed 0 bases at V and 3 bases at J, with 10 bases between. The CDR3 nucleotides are TGCGCCAGCAGCTTGGGGAGGGGATACTACAATGAGCAGTTCTTC. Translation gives CASSLGRGYYNEQFF.

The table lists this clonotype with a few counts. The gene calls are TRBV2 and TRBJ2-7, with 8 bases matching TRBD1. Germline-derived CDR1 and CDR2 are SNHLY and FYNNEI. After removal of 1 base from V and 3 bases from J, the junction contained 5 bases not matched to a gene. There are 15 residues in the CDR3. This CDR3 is CASSEETGEFYEQYF. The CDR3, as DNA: TGTGCCAGCAGTGAAGAGACAGGGGAGTTCTACGAGCAGTACTTC.

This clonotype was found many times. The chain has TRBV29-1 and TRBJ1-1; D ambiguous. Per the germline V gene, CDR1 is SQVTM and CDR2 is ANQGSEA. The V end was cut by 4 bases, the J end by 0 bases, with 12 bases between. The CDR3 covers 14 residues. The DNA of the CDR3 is TGCAGCGTTGCTGGTGGGGAGGTGAACACTGAAGCTTTCTTT. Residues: CSVAGGEVNTEAFF.

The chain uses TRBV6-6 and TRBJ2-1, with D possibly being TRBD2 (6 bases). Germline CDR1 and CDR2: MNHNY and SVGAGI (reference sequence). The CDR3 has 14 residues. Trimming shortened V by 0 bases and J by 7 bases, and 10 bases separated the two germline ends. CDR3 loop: CASSYSKEGNEQFF. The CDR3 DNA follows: TGTGCCAGCAGTTACTCGAAGGAGGGGAATGAGCAGTTCTTC.

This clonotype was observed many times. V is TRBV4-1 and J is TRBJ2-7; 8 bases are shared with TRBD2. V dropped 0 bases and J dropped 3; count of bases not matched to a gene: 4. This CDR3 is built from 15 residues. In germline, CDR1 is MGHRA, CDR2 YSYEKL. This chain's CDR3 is CASSQELAGSYEQYF. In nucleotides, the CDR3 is TGCGCCAGCAGCCAAGAGTTAGCGGGAAGCTACGAGCAGTACTTC.

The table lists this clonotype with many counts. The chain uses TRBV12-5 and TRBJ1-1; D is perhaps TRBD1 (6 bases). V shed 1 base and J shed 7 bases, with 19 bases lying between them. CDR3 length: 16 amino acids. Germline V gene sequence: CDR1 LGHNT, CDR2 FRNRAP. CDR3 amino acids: CASGLEGIGGGYEAFF. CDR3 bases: TGTGCTAGTGGTTTGGAGGGCATAGGAGGGGGGTATGAAGCTTTCTTT.

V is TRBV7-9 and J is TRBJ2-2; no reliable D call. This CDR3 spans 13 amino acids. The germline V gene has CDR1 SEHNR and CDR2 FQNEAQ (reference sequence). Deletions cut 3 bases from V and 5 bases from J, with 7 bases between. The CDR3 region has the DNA TGTGCCAGCAGCTTTGAAGGGACCGGGGAGCTGTTTTTT. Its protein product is CASSFEGTGELFF.

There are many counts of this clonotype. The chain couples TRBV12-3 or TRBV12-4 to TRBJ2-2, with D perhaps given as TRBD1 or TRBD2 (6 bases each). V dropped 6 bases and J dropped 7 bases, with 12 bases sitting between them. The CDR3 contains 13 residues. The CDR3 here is CASSPGADGELFF. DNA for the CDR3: TGTGCCAGCAGCCCGGGGGCGGACGGGGAGCTGTTTTTT.

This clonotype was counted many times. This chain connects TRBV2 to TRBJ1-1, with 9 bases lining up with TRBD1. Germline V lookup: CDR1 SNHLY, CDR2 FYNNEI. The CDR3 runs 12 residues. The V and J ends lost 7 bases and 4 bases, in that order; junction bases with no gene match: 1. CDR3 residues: CASMTGGTEAFF. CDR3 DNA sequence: TGTGCCAGCATGACAGGGGGCACTGAAGCTTTCTTT.

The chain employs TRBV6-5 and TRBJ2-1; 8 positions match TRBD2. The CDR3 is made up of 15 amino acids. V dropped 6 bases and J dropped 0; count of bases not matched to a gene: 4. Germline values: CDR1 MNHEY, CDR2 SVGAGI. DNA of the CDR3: TGTGCCAGCAGGTTCAGCGGGAGCTCCTACAATGAGCAGTTCTTC. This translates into CASRFSGSSYNEQFF.

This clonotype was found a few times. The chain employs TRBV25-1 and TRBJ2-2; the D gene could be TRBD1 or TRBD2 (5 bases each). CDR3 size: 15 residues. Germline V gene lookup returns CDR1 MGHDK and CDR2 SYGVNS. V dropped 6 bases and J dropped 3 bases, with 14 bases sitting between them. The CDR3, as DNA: TGTGCCAGCAGCCCGCCGGGGCTGGACACCGGGGAGCTGTTTTTT. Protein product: CASSPPGLDTGELFF.

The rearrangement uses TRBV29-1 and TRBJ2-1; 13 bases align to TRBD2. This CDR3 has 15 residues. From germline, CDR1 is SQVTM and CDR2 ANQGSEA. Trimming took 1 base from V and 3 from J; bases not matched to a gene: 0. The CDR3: CSVEGTSGSYNEQFF. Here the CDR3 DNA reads TGCAGCGTTGAAGGGACTAGCGGGAGCTACAATGAGCAGTTCTTC.

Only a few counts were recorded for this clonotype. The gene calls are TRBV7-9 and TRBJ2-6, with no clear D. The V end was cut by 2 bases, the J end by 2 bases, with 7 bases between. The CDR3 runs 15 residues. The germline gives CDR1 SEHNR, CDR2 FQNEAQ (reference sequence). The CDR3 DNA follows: TGTGCCAGCAGCTTAAATGGGCCTGGGGCCAACGTCCTGACTTTC. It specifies CASSLNGPGANVLTF.